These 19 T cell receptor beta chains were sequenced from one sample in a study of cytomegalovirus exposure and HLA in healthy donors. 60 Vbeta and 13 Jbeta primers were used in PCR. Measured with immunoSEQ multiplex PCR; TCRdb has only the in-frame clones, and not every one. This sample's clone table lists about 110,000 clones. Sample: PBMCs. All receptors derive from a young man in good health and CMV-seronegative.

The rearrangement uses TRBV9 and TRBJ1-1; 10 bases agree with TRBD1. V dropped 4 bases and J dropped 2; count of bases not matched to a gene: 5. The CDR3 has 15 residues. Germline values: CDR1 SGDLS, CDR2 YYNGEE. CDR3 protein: CASSFGTGVNTEAFF. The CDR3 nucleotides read TGTGCCAGCAGCTTCGGGACAGGGGTTAACACTGAAGCTTTCTTT.

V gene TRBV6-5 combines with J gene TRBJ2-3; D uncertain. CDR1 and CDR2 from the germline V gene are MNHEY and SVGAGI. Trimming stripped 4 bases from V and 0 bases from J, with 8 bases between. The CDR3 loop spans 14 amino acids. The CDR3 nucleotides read TGTGCCAGCAGTTCCGGGTTTAGCACAGATACGCAGTATTTT. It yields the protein CASSSGFSTDTQYF.

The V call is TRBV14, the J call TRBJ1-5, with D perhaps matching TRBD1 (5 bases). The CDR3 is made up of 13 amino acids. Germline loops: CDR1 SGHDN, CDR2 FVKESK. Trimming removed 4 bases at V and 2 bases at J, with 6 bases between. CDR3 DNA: TGTGCCAGCAGCCTGACAGGCAATCAGCCCCAGCATTTT. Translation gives CASSLTGNQPQHF.

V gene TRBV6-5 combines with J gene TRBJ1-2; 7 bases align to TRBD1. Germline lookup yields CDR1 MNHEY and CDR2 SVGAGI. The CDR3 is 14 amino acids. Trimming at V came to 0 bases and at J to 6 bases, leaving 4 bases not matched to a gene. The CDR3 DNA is TGTGCCAGCAGTTACTCCCACAGGGGAAATGGCTACACCTTC. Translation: CASSYSHRGNGYTF.

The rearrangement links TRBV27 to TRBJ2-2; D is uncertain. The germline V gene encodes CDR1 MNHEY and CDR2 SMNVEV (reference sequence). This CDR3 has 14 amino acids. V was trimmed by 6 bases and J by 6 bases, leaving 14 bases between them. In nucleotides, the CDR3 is TGTGCCAGCAGCTTCTCTCGGGTAGCCGGGGAGCTGTTTTTT. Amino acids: CASSFSRVAGELFF.

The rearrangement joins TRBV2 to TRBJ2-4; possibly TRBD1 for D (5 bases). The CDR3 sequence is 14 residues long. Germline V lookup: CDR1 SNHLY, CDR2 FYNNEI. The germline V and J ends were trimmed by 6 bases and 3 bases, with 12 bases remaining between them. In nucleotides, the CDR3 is TGTGCCAGCAGGTCCAGGGTGAGCAAAAACATTCAGTACTTC. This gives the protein CASRSRVSKNIQYF. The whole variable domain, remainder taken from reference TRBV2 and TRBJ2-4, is EPEVTQTPSHQVTQMGQEVILRCVPISNHLYFYWYRQILGQKVEFLVSFYNNEISEKSEIFDDQFSVERPDGSNFTLKIRSTKLEDSAMYFCASRSRVSKNIQYFGAGTRLSVL.

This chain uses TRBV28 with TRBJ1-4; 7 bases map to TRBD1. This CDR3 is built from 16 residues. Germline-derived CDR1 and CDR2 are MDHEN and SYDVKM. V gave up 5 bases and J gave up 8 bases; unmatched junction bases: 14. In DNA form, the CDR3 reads TGTGCCAGCAGTCGTATCGGGACAGCTGACGACGAAAAACTGTTTTTT. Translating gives CASSRIGTADDEKLFF.

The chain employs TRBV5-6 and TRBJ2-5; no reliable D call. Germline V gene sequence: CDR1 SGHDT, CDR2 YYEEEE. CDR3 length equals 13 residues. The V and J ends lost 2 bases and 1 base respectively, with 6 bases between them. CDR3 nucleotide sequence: TGTGCCAGCAGCTTCAGGATCCAAGAGACCCAGTACTTC. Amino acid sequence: CASSFRIQETQYF.

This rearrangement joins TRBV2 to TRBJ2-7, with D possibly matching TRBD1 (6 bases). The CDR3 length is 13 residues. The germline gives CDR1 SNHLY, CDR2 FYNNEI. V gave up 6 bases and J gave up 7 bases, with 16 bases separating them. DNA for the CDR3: TGTGCCAGCAGCGCGCAGGGGCCGGGAGAGCAGTACTTC. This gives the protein CASSAQGPGEQYF.

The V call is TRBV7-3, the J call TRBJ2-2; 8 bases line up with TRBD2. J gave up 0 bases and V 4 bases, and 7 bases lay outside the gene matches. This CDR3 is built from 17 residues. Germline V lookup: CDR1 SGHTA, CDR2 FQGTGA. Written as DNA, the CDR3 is TGTGCCAGCAGCTCAAGCGCGCGGGGGGCGAACACCGGGGAGCTGTTTTTT. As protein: CASSSSARGANTGELFF. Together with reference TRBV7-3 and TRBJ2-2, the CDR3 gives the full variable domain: GAGVSQTPSNKVTEKGKYVELRCDPISGHTALYWYRQSLGQGPEFLIYFQGTGAADDSGLPNDRFFAVRPEGSVSTLKIQRTERGDSAVYLCASSSSARGANTGELFFGEGSRLTVL.

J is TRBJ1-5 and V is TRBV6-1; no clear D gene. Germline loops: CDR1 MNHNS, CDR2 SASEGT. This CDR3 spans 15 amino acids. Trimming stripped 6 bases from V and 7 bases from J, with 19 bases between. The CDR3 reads CASSQQTELRQPQHF. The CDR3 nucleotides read TGTGCCAGCAGCCAACAGACCGAGCTAAGGCAGCCCCAGCATTTT.

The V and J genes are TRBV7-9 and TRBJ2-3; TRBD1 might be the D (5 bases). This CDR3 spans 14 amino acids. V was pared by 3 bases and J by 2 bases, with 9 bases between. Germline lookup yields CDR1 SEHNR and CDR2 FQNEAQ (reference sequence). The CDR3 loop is CASSFDSLTDTQYF. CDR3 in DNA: TGTGCCAGCAGCTTTGACAGCCTCACAGATACGCAGTATTTT.

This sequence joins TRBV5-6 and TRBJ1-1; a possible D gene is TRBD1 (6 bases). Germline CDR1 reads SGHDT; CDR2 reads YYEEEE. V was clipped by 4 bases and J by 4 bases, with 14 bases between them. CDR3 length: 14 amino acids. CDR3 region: CASSLGGGGTEAFF. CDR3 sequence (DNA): TGTGCCAGCAGCCTCGGAGGGGGGGGCACTGAAGCTTTCTTT. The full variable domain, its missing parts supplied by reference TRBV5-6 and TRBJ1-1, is DAGVTQSPTHLIKTRGQQVTLRCSPKSGHDTVSWYQQALGQGPQFIFQYYEEEERQRGNFPDRFSGHQFPNYSSELNVNALLLGDSALYLCASSLGGGGTEAFFGQGTRLTVV.

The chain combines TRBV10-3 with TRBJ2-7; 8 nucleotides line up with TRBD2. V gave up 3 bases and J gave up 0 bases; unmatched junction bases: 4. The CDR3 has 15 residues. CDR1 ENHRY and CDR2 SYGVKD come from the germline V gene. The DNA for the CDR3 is TGTGCCATCAGTGACCCCGGGACTAGCTCCTACGAGCAGTACTTC. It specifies CAISDPGTSSYEQYF.

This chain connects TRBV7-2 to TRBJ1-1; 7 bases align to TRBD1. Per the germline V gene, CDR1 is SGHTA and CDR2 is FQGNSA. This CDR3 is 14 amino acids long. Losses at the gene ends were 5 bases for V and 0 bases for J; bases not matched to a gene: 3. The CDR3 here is CASSPDRLNTEAFF. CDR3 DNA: TGTGCCAGCAGCCCGGACAGGCTGAACACTGAAGCTTTCTTT.

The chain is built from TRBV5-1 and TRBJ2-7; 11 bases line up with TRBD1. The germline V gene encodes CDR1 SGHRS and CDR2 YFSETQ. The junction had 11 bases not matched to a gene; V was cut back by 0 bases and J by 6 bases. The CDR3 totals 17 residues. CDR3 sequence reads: CASSLAPGQGGVGEQYF. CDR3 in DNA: TGCGCCAGCAGCTTGGCCCCGGGACAGGGGGGGGTGGGCGAGCAGTACTTC.

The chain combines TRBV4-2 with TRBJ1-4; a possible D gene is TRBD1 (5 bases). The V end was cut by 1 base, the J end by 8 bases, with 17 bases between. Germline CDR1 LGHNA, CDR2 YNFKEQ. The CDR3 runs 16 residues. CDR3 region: CASSQVRSRWGEKLFF. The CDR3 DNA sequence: TGTGCCAGCAGCCAAGTAAGATCCAGATGGGGCGAAAAACTGTTTTTT.

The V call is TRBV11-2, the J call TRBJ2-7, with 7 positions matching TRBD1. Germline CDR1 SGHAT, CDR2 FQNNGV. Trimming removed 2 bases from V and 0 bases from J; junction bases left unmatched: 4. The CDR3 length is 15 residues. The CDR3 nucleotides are TGTGCCAGCAGCTTAAGGGACAGCCTCTCCTACGAGCAGTACTTC. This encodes CASSLRDSLSYEQYF.

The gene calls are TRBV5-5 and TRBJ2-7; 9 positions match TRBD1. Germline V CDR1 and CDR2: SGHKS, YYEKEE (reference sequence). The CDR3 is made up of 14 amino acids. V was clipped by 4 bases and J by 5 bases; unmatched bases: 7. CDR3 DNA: TGTGCCAGCAGCCCTCGGGACAGGGTGGACGAGCAGTACTTC. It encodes CASSPRDRVDEQYF. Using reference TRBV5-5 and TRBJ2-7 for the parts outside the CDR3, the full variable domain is DAGVTQSPTHLIKTRGQQVTLRCSPISGHKSVSWYQQVLGQGPQFIFQYYEKEERGRGNFPDRFSARQFPNYSSELNVNALLLGDSALYLCASSPRDRVDEQYFGPGTRLTVT.